A single sample gave rise to the 18 T cell receptor beta chains below, sequenced in a study of blood T cell repertoires in COVID-19. Sequencing was performed with immunoSEQ multiplex PCR; in TCRdb, only in-frame clones are kept and a portion is missing. The sample lists around 250,000 clones; around four fifths were seen once. Sequenced material: peripheral blood. Receptors were obtained from a man at least 80 years old with acute or convalescent COVID-19.

The V and J genes are TRBV28 and TRBJ1-1; D unclear. The ends were cut back, 4 bases at V and 5 bases at J, with 20 bases in the middle. Germline lookup yields CDR1 MDHEN and CDR2 SYDVKM. The CDR3 is made up of 16 amino acids. The CDR3 reads CASSSPGSSSRTEAFF. The CDR3 DNA sequence: TGTGCCAGCAGTTCCCCGGGATCCTCATCGCGTACTGAAGCTTTCTTT.

J is TRBJ2-7 and V is TRBV7-9; TRBD2 matches at 11 bases. CDR1 and CDR2 (germline): SEHNR, FQNEAQ (reference sequence). V trimming: 1 base; J trimming: 5 bases; junction bases outside the gene matches: 7. The CDR3 is made up of 16 amino acids. CDR3 sequence reads: CASSLGSSGRRNEQYF. CDR3 bases: TGTGCCAGCAGCTTAGGTTCTAGCGGGAGGAGGAACGAGCAGTACTTC.

CDR3 in DNA: TGTGCCACCAGTGATTCCCGGACAGGGGGCCTCTACGAGCAGTACTTC. This codes for CATSDSRTGGLYEQYF. The chain carries TRBV24-1 and TRBJ2-7, with 11 bases aligning to TRBD1. The trim removed 2 bases at V and 3 bases at J, leaving 5 bases unmatched. CDR3 length: 16 residues. Germline-derived CDR1 and CDR2 are KGHDR and SFDVKD.

The chain employs TRBV7-9 and TRBJ1-2, with 9 bases identical to TRBD1. Germline V gene lookup returns CDR1 SEHNR and CDR2 FQNEAQ (reference sequence). J lost 1 base, V lost 5 bases, and 11 bases had no gene match. The CDR3 covers 17 residues. CDR3 sequence: CASSTSTGGLVNYGYTF. CDR3 sequence (DNA): TGTGCCAGCAGCACTTCGACAGGGGGATTGGTTAACTATGGCTACACCTTC. Using reference TRBV7-9 and TRBJ1-2 for the parts outside the CDR3, the full variable domain is DTGVSQNPRHKITKRGQNVTFRCDPISEHNRLYWYRQTLGQGPEFLTYFQNEAQLEKSRLLSDRFSAERPKGSFSTLEIQRTEQGDSAMYLCASSTSTGGLVNYGYTFGSGTRLTVV.

The V gene is TRBV11-3, the J gene TRBJ2-2; 8 nucleotides match TRBD2. V was clipped by 5 bases and J by 3 bases; unmatched bases: 5. In germline, CDR1 is SGHNT, CDR2 YENEEA. The CDR3 spans 15 residues. The CDR3 nucleotides are TGTGCCAGCAGCCCTCCAGCGGGGGACACCGGGGAGCTGTTTTTT. It translates to CASSPPAGDTGELFF.

The rearrangement joins TRBV18 to TRBJ2-3; D is undetermined. Looked up from germline, CDR1 is KGHSH and CDR2 is LQKENI. The V end was cut by 3 bases, the J end by 4 bases, with 14 bases between. The length of the CDR3 is 15 residues. In DNA, the CDR3 is TGTGCCAGCTCACCGGGTAGCAGATCCCCAGATACGCAGTATTTT. Translating gives CASSPGSRSPDTQYF.

The chain combines TRBV6-5 with TRBJ2-4; possible D gene TRBD1, 5 bases. The V gene's germline CDR1 is MNHEY and CDR2 SVGAGI. V dropped 7 bases and J dropped 0 bases, with 13 bases sitting between them. The CDR3 runs 15 residues. The CDR3 loop reads CASKQGSLAKNIQYF. The CDR3 DNA reads as TGTGCCAGCAAGCAGGGCAGTTTAGCCAAAAACATTCAGTACTTC.

This clone was observed a few times. CDR3 loop: CASSQGDLRGGQETQYF. CDR3 nucleotide sequence: TGCGCCAGCAGCCAAGGGGACTTGCGGGGAGGCCAAGAGACCCAGTACTTC. J is TRBJ2-5 and V is TRBV4-1; possibly TRBD2 for D (6 bases). V was trimmed by 1 base and J by 1 base, leaving 16 bases between them. This CDR3 has 17 residues. Germline assignment: CDR1 MGHRA and CDR2 YSYEKL.

CDR3 DNA sequence: TGTGCCAGCAGCACCCGGGAGGTCCGTCAATCGAACACCGGGGAGCTGTTTTTT. Residues: CASSTREVRQSNTGELFF. The chain is built from TRBV3-1 (or the pseudogene TRBV3-2) and TRBJ2-2; 7 nucleotides agree with TRBD2. The length of the CDR3 is 18 residues. The V and J ends lost 5 bases and 0 bases, in that order; junction bases with no gene match: 12. CDR1 and CDR2 (germline): LGHDT, YNNKEL (reference sequence).

The chain joins TRBV2 to TRBJ1-1; 7 nucleotides line up with TRBD1. Per the germline V gene, CDR1 is SNHLY and CDR2 is FYNNEI. The length of the CDR3 is 13 residues. After removal of 9 bases from V and 5 bases from J, the junction contained 9 bases not matched to a gene. The CDR3 DNA follows: TGTGCCAGTAAAGGGACAGCCCAAACTGAAGCTTTCTTT. Protein: CASKGTAQTEAFF.

This chain links TRBV30 with TRBJ1-1; no firm D call. Germline-derived CDR1 and CDR2 are GTSNPN and SVGIG (reference sequence). The V end lost 1 base, the J end lost 4 bases, and 7 bases lay between the germline ends. CDR3 length: 12 amino acids. CDR3 in DNA: TGTGCCTGGAGTGAGAGAATCACTGAAGCTTTCTTT. It translates to CAWSERITEAFF. The full variable domain, in which reference TRBV30 and TRBJ1-1 provide the parts outside the CDR3, is SQTIHQWPATLVQPVGSPLSLECTVEGTSNPNLYWYRQAAGRGLQLLFYSVGIGQISSEVPQNLSASRPQDRQFILSSKKLLLSDSGFYLCAWSERITEAFFGQGTRLTVV.

The rearrangement uses TRBV19 and TRBJ1-5; D is ambiguous. This CDR3 has 15 residues. CDR1 is LNHDA and CDR2 is SQIVND in the germline V gene (reference sequence). Deletions cut 9 bases from V and 4 bases from J, with 19 bases between. For the CDR3, the DNA is TGTGCCAGCAGTTTTGAACGGACGGGGAATCAGCCCCAGCATTTT. Its protein product is CASSFERTGNQPQHF.

V gene TRBV5-1 combines with J gene TRBJ2-6, with TRBD1 matching 7 bases. The CDR3 length is 17 residues. V lost 4 bases to trimming and J lost 3 bases; unmatched junction nucleotides: 10. Per the germline V gene, CDR1 is SGHRS and CDR2 is YFSETQ. This chain's CDR3 is CASSPGQAASGANVLTF. The CDR3 DNA sequence: TGCGCCAGCAGCCCCGGACAGGCCGCCAGTGGGGCCAACGTCCTGACTTTC.

V is TRBV28 and J is TRBJ2-5, with D maybe TRBD1 (6 bases). This CDR3 is 15 amino acids long. CDR1 MDHEN and CDR2 SYDVKM come from the germline V gene. V dropped 3 bases and J dropped 1 base, with 12 bases sitting between them. DNA of the CDR3: TGTGCCAGCAGTTTCAGGGGCCTACTCCAAGAGACCCAGTACTTC. Amino acid sequence: CASSFRGLLQETQYF. The whole variable domain, filled in from reference TRBV28 and TRBJ2-5, reads DVKVTQSSRYLVKRTGEKVFLECVQDMDHENMFWYRQDPGLGLRLIYFSYDVKMKEKGDIPEGYSVSREKKERFSLILESASTNQTSMYLCASSFRGLLQETQYFGPGTRLLVL.

This clone was counted once. V is TRBV2 and J is TRBJ2-3, with unresolved D. CDR1 and CDR2 (germline): SNHLY, FYNNEI. The CDR3 has 14 residues. V gave up 2 bases and J gave up 3 bases, with 9 bases separating them. CDR3 nucleotides: TGTGCCAGCAGTGAATCATCCCGGACAGATACGCAGTATTTT. It yields the protein CASSESSRTDTQYF.

This clone was seen a single time. This chain connects TRBV27 to TRBJ1-1, with D perhaps TRBD1 (5 bases). The CDR3 extends over 10 amino acids. Germline loops: CDR1 MNHEY, CDR2 SMNVEV (reference sequence). CDR3 loop: CAAGFPEAFF. CDR3 DNA sequence: TGTGCGGCAGGGTTTCCTGAAGCTTTCTTT.

DNA of the CDR3: TGTGCCACCTTTGTAACGGCCGGGGAGCTGTTTTTT. Amino acids: CATFVTAGELFF. This chain connects TRBV24-1 to TRBJ2-2; D gene unclear. CDR1 is KGHDR and CDR2 is SFDVKD in the germline V gene. The CDR3 loop spans 12 amino acids. Trimming stripped 9 bases from V and 6 bases from J, with 10 bases between.

This clone showed up just a few times. The chain combines TRBV2 with TRBJ1-6; 8 bases are shared with TRBD1. V shed 1 base, J shed 9 bases, and the junction held 5 bases outside the gene matches. The CDR3 runs to 15 residues. Germline V gene lookup returns CDR1 SNHLY and CDR2 FYNNEI. The CDR3 nucleotides are TGTGCCAGCAGTGAAGGGACAGGGATTGGTTCACCCCTCCACTTT. It encodes CASSEGTGIGSPLHF.